Listed here is a single T cell receptor beta chain. This record belongs to a study of shared clonotypes between healthy human individuals. As defined, naive CD8 cells were CD45RO-negative and positively selected for CCR7, with terminally differentiated effector memory CD45RA+ cells excluded. V shed 1 base and J 5 bases; nucleotides not matched to a gene: 5. The germline CDR1 and CDR2 sequences are LGHNA and YSLEER. This CDR3 is built from 15 residues. Original handling: Quality scores were absent from the junction-only immunoSEQ sequences, so filtering differed. Measured with immunoSEQ multiplex PCR; TCRdb has only the in-frame clones, and not every one. V, J and clone size reflect that table, while D and trimming were determined from the DNA. This table has approximately 810,000 clones, more than 85% appearing once.

The TCR sequence derives from a man aged 25-40 years in good health. Sequenced sample: naive CD8+ T cells sorted from blood. This sequence joins TRBV4-3 and TRBJ2-1; the match to TRBD2 covers 7 bases. In DNA, the CDR3 is TGCGCCAGCAGCCAAGTCTTTGGGAGGGACAATGAGCAGTTCTTC. Amino acids: CASSQVFGRDNEQFF.